The sequence of this TCR beta chain was determined in a study of a mutant IDH1 vaccine in newly diagnosed glioma. Indicated time point: baseline, week 1 (first vaccination visit). Noted treatment: pre-vaccination baseline after standard-of-care therapy. Produced via immunoSEQ multiplex PCR; TCRdb's table is partial and in-frame only. The table shows around 92,000 clones, with 83% occurring only once. Germline V gives CDR1 MNHEY, CDR2 SMNVEV (reference sequence). Trimming removed 4 bases from V and 5 bases from J, with 14 bases in between. The CDR3 extends over 14 amino acids. Sample: PBMCs, taken from a glioma patient treated with radiotherapy, temozolomide or both. The sequence was collected from a woman between 50 and 59 years old with glioma. This chain connects TRBV27 to TRBJ1-1; D remains unclear. The CDR3 loop is CASSSYPPVTEAFF. CDR3 DNA: TGTGCCAGCAGTTCGTATCCACCCGTTACTGAAGCTTTCTTT.